The TCR beta chain described here comes from a study of blood T cell repertoires in COVID-19. About the study: There were acute and convalescent COVID-19 samples, and they came from the United States, Italy and Spain. T cells, B-cell-depleted T cells, or PBMCs provided the cDNA or gDNA that served as material.

Germline V gene lookup returns CDR1 MNHNY and CDR2 SVGAGI (reference sequence). This CDR3 comprises 14 residues. Trimming cost V 8 bases and J 1 base; bases outside gene matches: 8. In the original workflow: Nucleated cell counts were estimated from reference gene primer amplification. Profiling relied on immunoSEQ multiplex PCR, and the TCRdb table lists in-frame clones only, not all of them. V and J calls and clone size are as listed in that table; D and trimming were resolved from the DNA. The data contain about 100,000 clones, less than 75% of them singletons. The chain recombines TRBV6-6 with TRBJ2-7, with 7 bases aligning to TRBD1. Sequencing was performed on peripheral blood. This sequence originates from a woman aged 35 to 49 with acute or convalescent COVID-19. This CDR3 reads CASGDSGGSYEQYF. In nucleotides, the CDR3 is TGTGCCAGCGGGGACAGTGGAGGTTCCTACGAGCAGTACTTC.